These 14 T cell receptor beta chains originate from one sample sequenced in a study of blood T cell repertoires in COVID-19. The repertoire was sequenced with immunoSEQ multiplex PCR; TCRdb's copy has only in-frame clones and lacks some. Altogether 250,000 to 300,000 clones are present, around 82% being singletons, with the ten largest covering around 3.6%. The sample comprised PBMCs or T cells enriched from blood (not recorded which). The receptor set was obtained from a man aged 45-65 years who had recovered from COVID-19.

The V gene is TRBV15, the J gene TRBJ1-2; 7 nucleotides match TRBD1. Trimming cost V 5 bases and J 2 bases; bases outside gene matches: 8. In germline, CDR1 is LNHNV, CDR2 YYDKDF (reference sequence). The CDR3 has 15 amino acids. The CDR3 DNA follows: TGTGCCACCAGCTCCGCTAGGGGGCTGAACTATGGCTACACCTTC. As protein: CATSSARGLNYGYTF.

This chain uses TRBV7-6 with TRBJ2-5; TRBD1 agrees at 11 bases. Germline CDR1 is SGHVS and CDR2 is FNYEAQ. J gave up 4 bases and V 6 bases, and 10 bases lay outside the gene matches. The CDR3 loop spans 16 amino acids. CDR3 sequence (DNA): TGTGCCAGCAGTCCGCTGGGACAGGGGGGTCGAGAGACCCAGTACTTC. Protein: CASSPLGQGGRETQYF.

The gene calls are TRBV18 and TRBJ1-1; D uncertain. CDR1 is KGHSH and CDR2 is LQKENI in the germline V gene. This CDR3 is built from 16 residues. The V end lost 1 base, the J end lost 4 bases, and 16 bases lay between the germline ends. CDR3 sequence reads: CASSPQRSGIGTEAFF. CDR3 nucleotide sequence: TGTGCCAGCTCACCACAGCGATCGGGGATCGGCACTGAAGCTTTCTTT.

V and J are TRBV29-1 and TRBJ2-3; D gene unclear. The V and J ends lost 6 bases and 4 bases respectively, with 17 bases between them. The germline gives CDR1 SQVTM, CDR2 ANQGSEA. The CDR3 contains 14 residues. CDR3 in DNA: TGCAGCGTAGTGGCGACAAGTAACGCAGATACGCAGTATTTT. This codes for CSVVATSNADTQYF.

The J gene is TRBJ2-7, the V gene TRBV7-2, with 7 bases identical to TRBD2. V gave up 2 bases and J gave up 3 bases; unmatched junction bases: 7. Germline V lookup: CDR1 SGHTA, CDR2 FQGNSA. This CDR3 has 15 amino acids. In DNA form, the CDR3 reads TGTGCCAGCAGCTTACATAGCGGGTCCGTCTACGAGCAGTACTTC. It codes for CASSLHSGSVYEQYF.

The CDR3 loop reads CASSRTGTGNEKLFF. The DNA of the CDR3 is TGTGCCAGCAGCAGAACCGGGACAGGCAATGAAAAACTGTTTTTT. The chain uses TRBV7-9 and TRBJ1-4; 8 bases fit TRBD1. The germline V gene encodes CDR1 SEHNR and CDR2 FQNEAQ (reference sequence). CDR3 length equals 15 residues. The J segment lost 5 bases and the V segment lost 5 bases, leaving 7 bases of the junction unmatched.

CDR3 in amino acids: CASSFTRQTTNEKLFF. In nucleotides, the CDR3 is TGCGCCAGCAGCTTTACTCGACAGACAACTAATGAAAAACTGTTTTTT. This chain joins TRBV5-1 and TRBJ1-4; TRBD1 is a possible D gene (5 bases). The CDR3 is 16 amino acids. Germline CDR1 is SGHRS and CDR2 is YFSETQ. V was cut by 2 bases and J by 0 bases, with 11 bases left in between.

The chain uses TRBV6-2 or TRBV6-3 and TRBJ1-2; maybe TRBD1 (5 bases). Trimming pared 7 bases from V and 7 bases from J, leaving 19 bases between. The CDR3 is made up of 14 amino acids. CDR1 is MNHEY and CDR2 is SVGEGT in the germline V gene. The CDR3 here is CASTPRGPTAGYTF. CDR3 bases: TGTGCCAGCACCCCGCGGGGACCAACTGCTGGCTACACCTTC.

This clone was picked up a small number of times. This chain joins TRBV2 and TRBJ1-6; TRBD1 might be the D (5 bases). Trimming stripped 3 bases from V and 9 bases from J, with 12 bases between. The CDR3 has 14 amino acids. Germline values: CDR1 SNHLY, CDR2 FYNNEI. This CDR3 is CASSDSRELSPLHF. The CDR3 DNA reads TGTGCCAGCAGTGATAGCAGGGAACTTTCACCCCTCCACTTT.

V usage is TRBV3-1 (or the pseudogene TRBV3-2) and J usage is TRBJ1-5; TRBD1 agrees at 8 bases. Losses at the gene ends were 0 bases for V and 2 bases for J; bases not matched to a gene: 12. The CDR3 has 19 amino acids. Germline values: CDR1 LGHDT, CDR2 YNNKEL (reference sequence). In nucleotides, the CDR3 is TGTGCCAGCAGCCAAGATCCAAGGCAGGGGGCGCTTCGCAATCAGCCCCAGCATTTT. It translates to CASSQDPRQGALRNQPQHF.

The chain combines TRBV12-5 with TRBJ1-2, with D possibly being TRBD1 (5 bases). Germline lookup yields CDR1 LGHNT and CDR2 FRNRAP. The CDR3 runs 13 residues. V lost 6 bases, J lost 8 bases, and 16 bases lay in between. The CDR3 DNA is TGTGCTAGTGGCCCAGACGGACATATGGGCTACACCTTC. Protein: CASGPDGHMGYTF.

The J gene is TRBJ1-5, the V gene TRBV5-1; possible D gene TRBD1, 6 bases. The CDR3 runs 14 residues. Germline V gives CDR1 SGHRS, CDR2 YFSETQ. V was pared by 1 base and J by 7 bases, with 12 bases between. CDR3 amino acids: CASSLNSGEQPQHF. The DNA for the CDR3 is TGCGCCAGCAGCTTGAATTCAGGGGAACAGCCCCAGCATTTT.

The chain employs TRBV6-5 and TRBJ2-1, with 14 positions matching TRBD2. V was pared by 5 bases and J by 8 bases, with 5 bases of the junction left unmatched. The CDR3 spans 15 residues. Per germline, CDR1 MNHEY and CDR2 SVGAGI. The CDR3 reads CASSLGLAGVDEQFF. The CDR3 nucleotides read TGTGCCAGCAGTCTGGGACTAGCGGGAGTCGATGAGCAGTTCTTC.

The gene calls are TRBV27 and TRBJ1-5; TRBD1 might be the D (5 bases). This CDR3 is 15 amino acids long. The germline CDR1 and CDR2 sequences are MNHEY and SMNVEV (reference sequence). The V end lost 2 bases, the J end lost 2 bases, and 10 bases lay between the germline ends. In DNA, the CDR3 is TGTGCCAGCAGTTTAACCAGGGTCGGCAATCAGCCCCAGCATTTT. Protein product: CASSLTRVGNQPQHF.